This T cell receptor beta chain was identified in a study of identical twins. One entry per CDR3 protein results from TCRdb running MiXCR on the 5' RACE reads. Of approximately 600,000 distinct CDR3 sequences listed, around a tenth are singletons. Broader study findings: A partial confounding effect on zero-insertion analyses could come from invariant MAIT and iNKT cells. Cross-sectional statistical analysis was relied on for the conclusions, without the same donors being followed.

The CDR3 spans 15 residues. Trimming removed 1 base from V and 2 bases from J, with 11 bases in between. In germline, CDR1 is SGHTA, CDR2 FQGNSA. This clonotype was counted only a few times. Its specificity is not known. The sample also formed part of further work on yellow fever vaccine responses in identical twins.

This receptor was taken from a woman in her late teens or twenties in good health. This chain uses TRBV7-2 with TRBJ2-5, with unresolved D. The source material was PBMCs. The CDR3 DNA is TGTGCCAGCAGCTTAGGTCCGGCAGTACAAGAGACCCAGTACTTC. Its translation is CASSLGPAVQETQYF.